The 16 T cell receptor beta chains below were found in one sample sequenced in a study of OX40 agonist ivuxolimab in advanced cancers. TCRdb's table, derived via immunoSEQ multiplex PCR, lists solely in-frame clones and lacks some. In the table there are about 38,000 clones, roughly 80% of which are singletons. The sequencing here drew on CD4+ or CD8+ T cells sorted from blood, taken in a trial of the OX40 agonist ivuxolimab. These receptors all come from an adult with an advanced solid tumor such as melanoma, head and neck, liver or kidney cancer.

CDR3 sequence: CASRSGQGEYEQYF. CDR3 DNA sequence: TGTGCCAGCAGATCAGGACAGGGGGAATACGAGCAGTACTTC. The chain combines TRBV2 with TRBJ2-7; TRBD1 aligns across 10 bases. The CDR3 runs to 14 residues. V dropped 6 bases and J dropped 4; count of bases not matched to a gene: 6. Germline V gene sequence: CDR1 SNHLY, CDR2 FYNNEI.

The CDR3 DNA sequence: TGTGCCAGCAGTCGGGACAGCTATGGCTACACCTTC. Residues: CASSRDSYGYTF. The chain combines TRBV2 with TRBJ1-2, with TRBD1 matching over 7 bases. Germline V gene data show CDR1 as SNHLY and CDR2 as FYNNEI. The CDR3 spans 12 residues. J was trimmed by 4 bases and V by 5 bases; bases with no gene match: 1.

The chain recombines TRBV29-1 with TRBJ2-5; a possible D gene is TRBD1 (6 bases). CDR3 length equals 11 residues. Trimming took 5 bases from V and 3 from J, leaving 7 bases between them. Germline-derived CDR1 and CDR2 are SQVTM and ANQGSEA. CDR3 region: CSVWTEETQYF. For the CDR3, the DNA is TGCAGCGTTTGGACAGAAGAGACCCAGTACTTC.

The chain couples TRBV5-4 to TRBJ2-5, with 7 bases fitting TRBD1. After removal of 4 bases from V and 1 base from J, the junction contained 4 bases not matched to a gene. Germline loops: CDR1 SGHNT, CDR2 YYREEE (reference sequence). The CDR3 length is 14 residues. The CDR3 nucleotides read TGTGCCAGCAGCGTGGGACAGTCCCAAGAGACCCAGTACTTC. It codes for CASSVGQSQETQYF. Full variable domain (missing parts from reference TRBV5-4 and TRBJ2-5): ETGVTQSPTHLIKTRGQQVTLRCSSQSGHNTVSWYQQALGQGPQFIFQYYREEENGRGNFPPRFSGLQFPNYSSELNVNALELDDSALYLCASSVGQSQETQYFGPGTRLLVL.

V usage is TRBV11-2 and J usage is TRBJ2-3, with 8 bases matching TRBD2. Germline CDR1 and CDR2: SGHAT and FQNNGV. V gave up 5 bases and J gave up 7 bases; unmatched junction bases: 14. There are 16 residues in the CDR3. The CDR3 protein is CASSPRTSPKGNTQYF. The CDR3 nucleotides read TGTGCCAGCAGCCCCCGGACTAGCCCTAAGGGAAATACGCAGTATTTT.

CDR3 sequence (DNA): TGTGCCAGCAGCGTAGAAGGGTCCGAGCAGTACTTC. Amino acid sequence: CASSVEGSEQYF. The chain combines TRBV9 with TRBJ2-7; no clear D. V dropped 0 bases and J dropped 6 bases, with 7 bases sitting between them. Germline values: CDR1 SGDLS, CDR2 YYNGEE. The CDR3 is 12 amino acids.

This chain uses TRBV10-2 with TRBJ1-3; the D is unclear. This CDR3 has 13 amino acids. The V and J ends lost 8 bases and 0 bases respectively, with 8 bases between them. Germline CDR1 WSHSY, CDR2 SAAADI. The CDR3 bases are TGCGCCAGCCGGGCTTACTCTGGAAACACCATATATTTT. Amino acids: CASRAYSGNTIYF.

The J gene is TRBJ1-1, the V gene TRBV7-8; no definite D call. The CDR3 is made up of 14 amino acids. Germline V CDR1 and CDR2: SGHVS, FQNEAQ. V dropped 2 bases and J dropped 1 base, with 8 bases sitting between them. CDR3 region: CASSLLAGNTEAFF. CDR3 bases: TGTGCCAGCAGCTTACTTGCGGGGAACACTGAAGCTTTCTTT.

The CDR3 nucleotides read TGTGCCAGCAGCCTCAGATCCGGGAACACTGAAGCTTTCTTT. Translation gives CASSLRSGNTEAFF. J is TRBJ1-1 and V is TRBV16; no clear D gene. The germline V and J ends were trimmed by 4 bases and 1 base, with 10 bases remaining between them. This CDR3 comprises 14 residues. Germline V gene data show CDR1 as KGHSY and CDR2 as FQNENV.

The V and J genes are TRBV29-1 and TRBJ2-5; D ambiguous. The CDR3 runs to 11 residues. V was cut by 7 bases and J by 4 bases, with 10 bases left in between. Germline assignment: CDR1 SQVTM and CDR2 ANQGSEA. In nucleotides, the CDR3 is TGCAGCGGCCGAGAAGGAGAGACCCAGTACTTC. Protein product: CSGREGETQYF.

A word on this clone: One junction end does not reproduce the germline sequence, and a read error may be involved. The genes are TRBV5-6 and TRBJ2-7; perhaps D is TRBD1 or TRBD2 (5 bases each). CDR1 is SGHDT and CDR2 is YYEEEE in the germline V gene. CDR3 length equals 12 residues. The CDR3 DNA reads TGTGCCAGCAGCCCCCCTGACGGGGAAGGGGACTTC. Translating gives CASSPPDGEGDF.

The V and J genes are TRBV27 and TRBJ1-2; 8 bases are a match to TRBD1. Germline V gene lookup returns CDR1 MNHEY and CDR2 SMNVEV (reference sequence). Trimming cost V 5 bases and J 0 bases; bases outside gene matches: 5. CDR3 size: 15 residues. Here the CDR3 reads CASSPGTGSNYGYTF. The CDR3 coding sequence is TGTGCCAGCAGTCCTGGGACAGGCTCTAACTATGGCTACACCTTC.

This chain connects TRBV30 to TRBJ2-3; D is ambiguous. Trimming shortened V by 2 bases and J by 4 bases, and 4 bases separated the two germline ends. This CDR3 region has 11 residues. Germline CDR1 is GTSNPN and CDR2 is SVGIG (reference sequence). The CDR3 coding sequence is TGTGCCTGGAGTCAGGCAGATACGCAGTATTTT. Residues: CAWSQADTQYF.

CDR3 sequence (DNA): TGTGCCAGCAGGTTAACAGAACATAACTATGGCTACACCTTC. Amino acid sequence: CASRLTEHNYGYTF. This chain links TRBV28 with TRBJ1-2; D is uncertain. V lost 6 bases and J 1 base, leaving 12 bases between the germline ends. Germline V gene sequence: CDR1 MDHEN, CDR2 SYDVKM. This CDR3 spans 14 amino acids.

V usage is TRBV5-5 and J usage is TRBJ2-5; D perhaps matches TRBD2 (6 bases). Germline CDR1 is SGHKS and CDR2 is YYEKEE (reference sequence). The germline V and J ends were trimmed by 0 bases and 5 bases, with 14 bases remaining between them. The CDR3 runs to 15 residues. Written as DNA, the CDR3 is TGTGCCAGCAGCTTGGGACTAGGGGCTGGGGAGACCCAGTACTTC. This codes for CASSLGLGAGETQYF.

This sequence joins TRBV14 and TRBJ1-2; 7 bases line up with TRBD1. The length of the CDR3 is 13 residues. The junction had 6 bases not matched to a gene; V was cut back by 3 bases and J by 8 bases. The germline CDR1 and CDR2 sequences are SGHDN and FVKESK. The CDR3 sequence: CASSQVTGTGYTF. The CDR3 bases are TGTGCCAGCAGCCAGGTGACAGGGACCGGCTACACCTTC.